The source of this TCR beta chain is a study of naive and memory T cell subsets. General study findings and limits: Expression changes during T cell differentiation may affect RNA-based TCR counts.

An equimolar mix of two oligonucleotides served as the beta constant-region primer for TRBC1 and TRBC2. The ligated cDNA underwent four PCR rounds using SP2 and nested alpha and beta constant-region primers. MiXCR, run by TCRdb on the UMI-ligation and nested PCR reads, gives a single entry per CDR3 protein. The sample includes around 130,000 distinct CDR3 sequences, around a third of them seen just once. CDR1 and CDR2 (germline): SGDLS, YYNGEE. Unmatched junction bases numbered 13, after V lost 4 bases and J lost 5 bases. This CDR3 contains 17 residues. Four subsets defined by CD45RA and CD27 were sorted after CD3, CD4, CD8 and live/dead staining. This clonotype was seen a handful of times. Its antigen is unidentified.

The rearrangement joins TRBV9 to TRBJ2-3, with 10 bases fitting TRBD2. The material sequenced was central memory CD4+ T cells from blood. The source of this sequence is a human donor in good health. For the CDR3, the DNA is TGTGCCAGCAGCTCAGCTCCCCTAGCGGGAGCGGTAGATACGCAGTATTTT. It is translated as CASSSAPLAGAVDTQYF.